This is a list of T cell receptor beta chains from one sample in a study of CD8+ T cells in alopecia areata. Assay used: immunoSEQ multiplex PCR; TCRdb lists only in-frame clones, some missing. The data show fewer than 350,000 clones, with roughly 50% seen just once and around 1.8% held by the top ten. Sequencing was performed on CD4+ T cells sorted from blood, taken at week 24, from a patient treated with tofacitinib. The receptors here all came from a human donor with alopecia areata. CDR3s leave out the opening cysteine and the closing phenylalanine or tryptophan.

j_gene: TRBJ2-1
v_gene: TRBV9
CDR3aa: ASSVGEGEQF

j_gene: TRBJ1-6
v_gene: TRBV30
CDR3aa: AWSPRGDSSPLH

j_gene: TRBJ2-3
v_gene: TRBV30
CDR3aa: AWRDLAGASVGTQY

j_gene: TRBJ1-3
v_gene: TRBV29-1
CDR3aa: SVERGNTIY

j_gene: TRBJ2-5
v_gene: TRBV5-1
CDR3aa: ASSLAALDGETQY

j_gene: TRBJ1-5
v_gene: TRBV6-5
CDR3aa: ASRRGTGGQPQH

j_gene: TRBJ2-3
v_gene: TRBV6-6
CDR3aa: ASRMGGHTDTQY

j_gene: TRBJ1-3
v_gene: TRBV27
CDR3aa: ASSEPGPDSGNTIY

j_gene: TRBJ1-2
v_gene: TRBV5-6
CDR3aa: ASNSGQGGPYGYT

j_gene: TRBJ1-6
v_gene: TRBV27
CDR3aa: ASRSWTGGDRSYNSPLH